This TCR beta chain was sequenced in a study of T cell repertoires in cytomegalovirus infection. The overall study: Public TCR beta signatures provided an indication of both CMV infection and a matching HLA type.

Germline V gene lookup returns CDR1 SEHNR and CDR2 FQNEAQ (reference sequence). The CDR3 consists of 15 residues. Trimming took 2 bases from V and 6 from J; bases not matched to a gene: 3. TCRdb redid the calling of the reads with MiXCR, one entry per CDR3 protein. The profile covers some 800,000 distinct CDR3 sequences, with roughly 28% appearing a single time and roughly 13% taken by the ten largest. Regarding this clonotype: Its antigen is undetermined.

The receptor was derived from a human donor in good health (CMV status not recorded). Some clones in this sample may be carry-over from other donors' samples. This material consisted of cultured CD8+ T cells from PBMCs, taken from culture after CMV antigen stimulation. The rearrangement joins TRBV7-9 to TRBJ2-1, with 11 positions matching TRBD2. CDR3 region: CASSLSLAGANEQFF. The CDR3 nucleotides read TGTGCCAGCAGCTTATCACTAGCGGGGGCCAATGAGCAGTTCTTC.